This T cell receptor beta chain was observed in a study of blood T cell repertoires in COVID-19. About the research overall: Sources were T cells, B-cell-depleted T cells, or PBMCs; the material itself was cDNA or gDNA.

Germline V gives CDR1 LNHDA, CDR2 SQIVND (reference sequence). There are 16 residues in the CDR3. V gave up 5 bases and J gave up 1 base, with 15 bases separating them. Measured with immunoSEQ multiplex PCR; TCRdb has only the in-frame clones, and not every one. The table lists roughly 380,000 clones, about 88% of them singletons, with roughly 1.5% in the top ten. This TCR came from a woman in her thirties or forties with COVID-19, enrolled during active disease. Sequencing was carried out using peripheral blood. The V call is TRBV19, the J call TRBJ1-5, with D possibly matching TRBD1 (6 bases). The CDR3 loop reads CASSLNTGSSNQPQHF. CDR3 DNA: TGTGCCAGTAGTCTAAACACAGGGTCGAGCAATCAGCCCCAGCATTTT. Supplemented by reference TRBV19 and TRBJ1-5, the full variable domain reads DGGITQSPKYLFRKEGQNVTLSCEQNLNHDAMYWYRQDPGQGLRLIYYSQIVNDFQKGDIAEGYSVSREKKESFPLTVTSAQKNPTAFYLCASSLNTGSSNQPQHFGDGTRLSIL.